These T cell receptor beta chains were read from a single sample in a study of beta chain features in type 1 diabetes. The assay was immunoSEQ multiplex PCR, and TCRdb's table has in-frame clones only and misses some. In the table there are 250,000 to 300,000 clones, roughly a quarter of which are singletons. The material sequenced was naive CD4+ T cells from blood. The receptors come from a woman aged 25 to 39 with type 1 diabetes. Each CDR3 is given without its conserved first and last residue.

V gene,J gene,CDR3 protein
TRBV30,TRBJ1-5,AWSTGARIGPQH
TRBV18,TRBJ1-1,ASSPPDFQGRAF
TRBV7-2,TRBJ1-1,ASSQLGLMNTEAF
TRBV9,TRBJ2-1,ASSAAGSGTNEQF
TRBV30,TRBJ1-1,AWGGQMNTEAF
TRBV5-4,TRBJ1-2,ASSPPNGGANYGYT
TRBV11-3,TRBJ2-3,ASSLGRGSSTDTQY
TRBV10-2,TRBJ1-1,ASSESGRVNTEAF
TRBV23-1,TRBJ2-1,ASSHLFGQGINEQF
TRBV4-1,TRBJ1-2,ASSHPDRNAGYT
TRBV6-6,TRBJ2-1,ASRNRLAGYNEQF
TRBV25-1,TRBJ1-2,ASSLGHELNYGYT
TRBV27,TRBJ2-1,ASRPLAGGYNEQF
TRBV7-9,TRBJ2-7,ASSSPTGRGYEQY
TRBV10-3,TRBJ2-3,AISDLGPSTDTQY
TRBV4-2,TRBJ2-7,ASSRPGQGVVEQY